This T cell receptor (beta chain) was recovered during a study of T cell responses to AZD1222 COVID-19 vaccine. Regarding the study as a whole: Unmutated variant regions are reportedly the target of nearly half of TCRs that are spike-specific. Rises in breadth and depth of Spike-specific TCRs came after two AZD1222 doses. In a largely white British group with more females than males, clonal diversity was possibly underestimated.

Profiled with immunoSEQ multiplex PCR; TCRdb holds only in-frame clones, not every one. The repertoire consists of 190,000 or so clones, with roughly 92% occurring once and the leading ten covering 3% to 3.5%. Germline V lookup: CDR1 KGHDR, CDR2 SFDVKD. V lost 12 bases and J 2 bases, leaving 13 bases between the germline ends. The CDR3 totals 13 residues. With respect to this clone: What it recognizes is unknown.

The chain combines TRBV24-1 with TRBJ1-5, with TRBD1 as a possible D gene (5 bases). Source: peripheral blood, taken 28 days after the second AZD1222 dose. The sequence was collected from an adult who received the AZD1222 COVID-19 vaccine. The CDR3, as DNA: TGTGCCGCCGGTGGGGGAGGCAATCAGCCCCAGCATTTT. Translation gives CAAGGGGNQPQHF.